This passage covers 25 T cell receptor beta chains from one sample sequenced in a study of blood T cell repertoires in COVID-19. Generated by immunoSEQ multiplex PCR, the TCRdb table keeps only in-frame clones and is missing some. This table has about 230,000 clones, around 80% appearing once. Input material: PBMCs or T cells enriched from blood (not recorded which). The receptors here all came from a man aged 55 to 70 who had recovered from COVID-19.

The chain employs TRBV5-6 and TRBJ2-7; the match to TRBD1 covers 8 bases. V gave up 2 bases and J gave up 8 bases; unmatched junction bases: 9. The CDR3 has 14 amino acids. Germline V gene data show CDR1 as SGHDT and CDR2 as YYEEEE. CDR3 protein: CASSFTGTGKKQYF. CDR3 DNA sequence: TGTGCCAGCAGCTTCACCGGGACAGGAAAGAAGCAGTACTTC.

The rearrangement uses TRBV5-8 and TRBJ1-5; tentatively, D is TRBD1 (5 bases). The V end lost 3 bases, the J end lost 0 bases, and 10 bases lay between the germline ends. The CDR3 length is 15 residues. Germline V gene sequence: CDR1 SGHTS, CDR2 YDEGEE. CDR3 loop: CASSWGLNSNQPQHF. In DNA, the CDR3 is TGTGCCAGCAGCTGGGGACTAAATAGCAATCAGCCCCAGCATTTT.

V usage is TRBV24-1 and J usage is TRBJ2-5, with a weak D call TRBD2 (5 bases). Germline V gene data show CDR1 as KGHDR and CDR2 as SFDVKD. V was cut by 4 bases and J by 10 bases, with 18 bases left in between. This CDR3 has 14 amino acids. Here the CDR3 DNA reads TGTGCCACCAGTGACGCTAGAGGACCGGAGGTCCAGTACTTC. It translates to CATSDARGPEVQYF.

The V gene is TRBV27, the J gene TRBJ1-5, with TRBD1 matching over 8 bases. V lost 7 bases, J lost 5 bases, and 7 bases stayed unmatched. Per the germline V gene, CDR1 is MNHEY and CDR2 is SMNVEV (reference sequence). The CDR3 consists of 14 residues. The CDR3 nucleotides are TGTGCCAGCACCCTGGACAGGGACGATCAGCCCCAGCATTTT. It translates to CASTLDRDDQPQHF.

The rearrangement uses TRBV7-9 and TRBJ2-2, with D perhaps matching TRBD1 (5 bases). CDR3 size: 12 residues. Germline CDR1 reads SEHNR; CDR2 reads FQNEAQ (reference sequence). Trimming took off 11 bases at V and 0 bases at J, with 7 bases between the two ends. The CDR3 region is CAGASNTGELFF. CDR3 DNA sequence: TGTGCCGGGGCTTCGAACACCGGGGAGCTGTTTTTT. The variable domain in full, completed from reference TRBV7-9 and TRBJ2-2, reads DTGVSQNPRHKITKRGQNVTFRCDPISEHNRLYWYRQTLGQGPEFLTYFQNEAQLEKSRLLSDRFSAERPKGSFSTLEIQRTEQGDSAMYLCAGASNTGELFFGEGSRLTVL.

This chain links TRBV6-5 with TRBJ1-2; D may be TRBD1 (6 bases). This CDR3 is built from 15 residues. The V gene lost 2 bases and the J gene lost 0 bases, with 10 bases spanning the gap. Germline values: CDR1 MNHEY, CDR2 SVGAGI. CDR3 sequence reads: CASSYGQSANYGYTF. DNA of the CDR3: TGTGCCAGCAGTTACGGACAGTCAGCTAACTATGGCTACACCTTC.

V and J are TRBV11-3 and TRBJ2-3; 9 bases are a match to TRBD2. V shed 4 bases, J shed 7 bases, and the junction held 12 bases outside the gene matches. Per germline, CDR1 SGHNT and CDR2 YENEEA. CDR3 size: 16 residues. The DNA for the CDR3 is TGTGCCAGCAGCTCGGAGAGGCGGGGGGGCCGAAATACGCAGTATTTT. Translating gives CASSSERRGGRNTQYF.

The genes are TRBV18 and TRBJ2-2; TRBD2 aligns across 7 bases. Germline V gene data show CDR1 as KGHSH and CDR2 as LQKENI. Losses at the gene ends were 0 bases for V and 3 bases for J; bases not matched to a gene: 4. The CDR3 runs to 16 residues. This CDR3 reads CASSPPSGGYTGELFF. In nucleotides, the CDR3 is TGTGCCAGCTCACCACCGTCCGGGGGGTACACCGGGGAGCTGTTTTTT.

DNA for the CDR3: TGTGCCAGCAGCTTTGACAGGGTAAATCAGCCCCAGCATTTT. Its protein product is CASSFDRVNQPQHF. The rearrangement joins TRBV7-8 to TRBJ1-5, with 7 bases lining up with TRBD1. The germline V gene encodes CDR1 SGHVS and CDR2 FQNEAQ. This CDR3 region has 14 residues. The junction had 3 bases not matched to a gene; V was cut back by 3 bases and J by 4 bases.

In this sample, this clone turned up a few times. J is TRBJ2-7 and V is TRBV11-3; TRBD1 aligns across 7 bases. J gave up 3 bases and V 5 bases, and 7 bases lay outside the gene matches. The germline CDR1 and CDR2 sequences are SGHNT and YENEEA. The CDR3 extends over 14 amino acids. The CDR3 spells CASSKRQGHYEQYF. CDR3 in DNA: TGTGCCAGCAGCAAACGACAGGGCCACTACGAGCAGTACTTC.

A remark on this clone: Different DNA sequences within this sample yield the same CDR3. J is TRBJ2-7 and V is TRBV7-8; TRBD2 agrees at 11 bases. Germline CDR1 and CDR2: SGHVS and FQNEAQ. CDR3 size: 15 residues. Trimming cost V 1 base and J 9 bases; bases outside gene matches: 8. The CDR3 sequence is CASSLETSGGQAQYF. CDR3 nucleotide sequence: TGTGCCAGCAGCTTAGAAACTAGCGGGGGTCAGGCGCAGTACTTC.

CDR3 loop: CASSYTPGQGFPLAKNIQYF. For the CDR3, the DNA is TGTGCCAGCAGTTACACACCGGGACAGGGGTTTCCGCTAGCCAAAAACATTCAGTACTTC. The genes are TRBV6-2 or TRBV6-3 and TRBJ2-4, with 10 bases fitting TRBD1. V shed 2 bases, J shed 0 bases, and the junction held 13 bases outside the gene matches. CDR1 is MNHEY and CDR2 is SVGEGT in the germline V gene. CDR3 size: 20 residues.

The gene calls are TRBV11-2 and TRBJ2-1; 7 bases fit TRBD1. J gave up 0 bases and V 4 bases, and 9 bases lay outside the gene matches. This CDR3 comprises 17 residues. Germline V CDR1 and CDR2: SGHAT, FQNNGV. The CDR3 sequence is CASSWTQGVLSYNEQFF. CDR3 in DNA: TGTGCCAGCAGCTGGACCCAGGGGGTTCTCTCCTACAATGAGCAGTTCTTC.

This clone occurred a few times. The rearrangement links TRBV30 to TRBJ2-3; D may be TRBD2 (6 bases). This CDR3 comprises 13 residues. Trimming left V 8 bases short and J 1 base short, with 13 bases between. Germline-derived CDR1 and CDR2 are GTSNPN and SVGIG (reference sequence). The CDR3 is CATRASGTDTQYF. As DNA, the CDR3 is TGTGCCACACGGGCTAGCGGCACAGATACGCAGTATTTT.

Remarks on this clone: The same CDR3 can be traced to other DNA sequences in this sample. This sequence joins TRBV7-9 and TRBJ1-1; tentatively, D is TRBD1 (6 bases). V was shortened by 4 bases and J by 1 base, with 13 bases between the two germline ends. The CDR3 spans 15 residues. Germline-derived CDR1 and CDR2 are SEHNR and FQNEAQ (reference sequence). CDR3 coding DNA: TGTGCCAGCAGCTCACAGGGTCAGGCGAACACTGAAGCTTTCTTT. It translates to CASSSQGQANTEAFF.

The chain combines TRBV18 with TRBJ2-7; 12 bases align to TRBD1. Trimming at V came to 6 bases and at J to 4 bases, leaving 7 bases not matched to a gene. The CDR3 runs 15 residues. CDR1 and CDR2 from the germline V gene are KGHSH and LQKENI. This chain's CDR3 is CASSPGTGGLYEQYF. CDR3 DNA: TGTGCCAGCTCCCCCGGGACAGGGGGCTTATACGAGCAGTACTTC.

This chain connects TRBV20-1 to TRBJ1-3; possibly TRBD1 for D (5 bases). The V end was cut by 3 bases, the J end by 7 bases, with 28 bases between. Germline-derived CDR1 and CDR2 are DFQATT and SNEGSKA (reference sequence). CDR3 length: 18 residues. The CDR3 here is CSASPPGGSGPYFNTIYF. The CDR3 DNA follows: TGCAGTGCTAGTCCCCCTGGGGGGTCAGGGCCTTACTTTAACACCATATATTTT.

This clone was seen just once. The rearrangement joins TRBV5-1 to TRBJ1-4; 8 positions agree with TRBD1. The V segment lost 2 bases and the J segment 4 bases; nucleotides outside the gene matches: 4. The CDR3 length is 15 residues. CDR1 is SGHRS, CDR2 YFSETQ, per germline. In DNA form, the CDR3 reads TGCGCCAGCAGCTTACAACAGGGGGATAATGAAAAACTGTTTTTT. It is translated as CASSLQQGDNEKLFF.

The J gene is TRBJ1-4, the V gene TRBV12-2. TRBV12-2 is deemed a pseudogene. CDR3 length equals 19 residues. CDR3 region: CASRLAPFGGTGINEKLFF. CDR3 nucleotide sequence: TGTGCAAGTCGCTTAGCCCCCTTCGGCGGAACGGGGATTAATGAAAAACTGTTTTTT.

The rearrangement uses TRBV6-1 and TRBJ2-2; 7 bases are shared with TRBD2. CDR1 is MNHNS and CDR2 is SASEGT in the germline V gene. The CDR3 contains 16 residues. Trimming cost V 4 bases and J 0 bases; bases outside gene matches: 5. The CDR3 loop is CASSVLLAPNTGELFF. In DNA form, the CDR3 reads TGTGCCAGCAGTGTACTACTAGCGCCGAACACCGGGGAGCTGTTTTTT.

J is TRBJ1-6 and V is TRBV7-8; TRBD1 agrees at 8 bases. Germline values: CDR1 SGHVS, CDR2 FQNEAQ. Trimming at V came to 3 bases and at J to 7 bases, leaving 5 bases not matched to a gene. CDR3 length equals 15 residues. The CDR3 bases are TGTGCCAGCAGCTTGAGGACAGGGTCGAATTCACCCCTCCACTTT. It yields the protein CASSLRTGSNSPLHF.

This sequence joins TRBV30 and TRBJ2-1, with TRBD2 matching over 11 bases. The CDR3 extends over 14 amino acids. V lost 1 base, J lost 4 bases, and 0 bases stayed unmatched. Germline assignment: CDR1 GTSNPN and CDR2 SVGIG (reference sequence). CDR3 sequence: CAWSGLAGYNEQFF. CDR3 nucleotide sequence: TGTGCCTGGAGTGGACTAGCGGGGTACAATGAGCAGTTCTTC. Looking up the rest from reference TRBV30 and TRBJ2-1 gives the full variable domain: SQTIHQWPATLVQPVGSPLSLECTVEGTSNPNLYWYRQAAGRGLQLLFYSVGIGQISSEVPQNLSASRPQDRQFILSSKKLLLSDSGFYLCAWSGLAGYNEQFFGPGTRLTVL.

This CDR3 reads CASSPGHSFNYGYTF. CDR3 nucleotides: TGTGCCAGCTCACCGGGACACTCATTTAACTATGGCTACACCTTC. The V call is TRBV18, the J call TRBJ1-2, with D maybe TRBD1 (6 bases). Trimming pared 3 bases from V and 1 base from J, leaving 12 bases between. Germline V gene data show CDR1 as KGHSH and CDR2 as LQKENI. The CDR3 length is 15 residues.

The table lists this clone with a count of one. The chain recombines TRBV5-1 with TRBJ2-7, with 8 nucleotides matching TRBD1. This CDR3 spans 16 amino acids. Germline loops: CDR1 SGHRS, CDR2 YFSETQ. The V segment lost 0 bases and the J segment 0 bases; nucleotides outside the gene matches: 5. Here the CDR3 reads CASSLEGTGFSYEQYF. The CDR3 bases are TGCGCCAGCAGCTTGGAGGGGACAGGCTTCTCCTACGAGCAGTACTTC. Supplemented by reference TRBV5-1 and TRBJ2-7, the full variable domain reads KAGVTQTPRYLIKTRGQQVTLSCSPISGHRSVSWYQQTPGQGLQFLFEYFSETQRNKGNFPGRFSGRQFSNSRSEMNVSTLELGDSALYLCASSLEGTGFSYEQYFGPGTRLTVT.

This rearrangement joins TRBV19 to TRBJ1-4, with 7 bases fitting TRBD1. The CDR3 is 15 residues long. Germline CDR1 LNHDA, CDR2 SQIVND (reference sequence). V lost 3 bases to trimming and J lost 2 bases; unmatched junction nucleotides: 3. The DNA of the CDR3 is TGTGCCAGTAGTATCGGGACAGACACTAATGAAAAACTGTTTTTT. Amino acid sequence: CASSIGTDTNEKLFF.